The 22 T cell receptor beta chains in this list originate from one sample, sequenced in a study of blood T cell repertoires in COVID-19. The protocol was immunoSEQ multiplex PCR, while the TCRdb copy is restricted to in-frame clones and leaves out a portion. The table lists roughly 360,000 clones, roughly 80% of them singletons. The sequenced sample was PBMCs or T cells enriched from blood (not recorded which). These receptors were taken from a woman between 45 and 65 years old who had recovered from COVID-19.

The CDR3 spells CASSEEGGTEAFF. The DNA for the CDR3 is TGTGCCAGCAGTGAAGAGGGTGGCACTGAAGCTTTCTTT. The chain combines TRBV6-4 with TRBJ1-1; D not certain. Deletions cut 3 bases from V and 4 bases from J, with 9 bases between. Germline lookup yields CDR1 MRHNA and CDR2 SNTAGT. CDR3 length equals 13 residues.

V and J are TRBV10-3 and TRBJ2-1; D ambiguous. V was cut by 4 bases and J by 8 bases, with 12 bases left in between. The germline V gene encodes CDR1 ENHRY and CDR2 SYGVKD. The CDR3 consists of 13 residues. In DNA, the CDR3 is TGTGCCATCAGTGCTGAACAGTGGCATGAGCAGTTCTTC. It is translated as CAISAEQWHEQFF.

This chain connects TRBV4-1 to TRBJ2-6; 8 bases map to TRBD1. Unmatched junction bases numbered 15, after V lost 4 bases and J lost 4 bases. CDR1 is MGHRA, CDR2 YSYEKL, per germline. The CDR3 covers 19 residues. CDR3 sequence: CASSLTASAGGGGANVLTF. Written as DNA, the CDR3 is TGCGCCAGCAGCCTAACGGCCTCGGCAGGGGGCGGGGGGGCCAACGTCCTGACTTTC.

V is TRBV5-5 and J is TRBJ1-5; 8 bases line up with TRBD1. This CDR3 is 13 amino acids long. V shed 3 bases and J 14 bases; nucleotides not matched to a gene: 10. Germline lookup yields CDR1 SGHKS and CDR2 YYEKEE (reference sequence). CDR3 DNA: TGTGCCAGCAGCTCCGGGACAGGATCTGTCGAGCATTTT. Protein sequence: CASSSGTGSVEHF.

V usage is TRBV5-1 and J usage is TRBJ1-4; perhaps TRBD1 as D (5 bases). CDR3 length: 14 residues. With 4 bases removed from V and 4 bases from J, the gap between germline ends came to 11 bases. Germline V gene sequence: CDR1 SGHRS, CDR2 YFSETQ. CDR3 sequence: CASSQDSLNEKLFF. In DNA, the CDR3 is TGCGCCAGCAGCCAAGACAGTCTTAATGAAAAACTGTTTTTT.

The chain links TRBV7-9 to TRBJ1-4; 7 positions match TRBD1. Germline V lookup: CDR1 SEHNR, CDR2 FQNEAQ (reference sequence). CDR3 length: 15 residues. J was trimmed by 8 bases and V by 0 bases; bases with no gene match: 6. DNA for the CDR3: TGTGCCAGCAGCTTAGCCGTAGGGACAGAAGAAAAACTGTTTTTT. This encodes CASSLAVGTEEKLFF.

The chain uses TRBV30 and TRBJ1-2; D call uncertain. CDR3 size: 13 residues. Germline values: CDR1 GTSNPN, CDR2 SVGIG (reference sequence). V shed 0 bases and J shed 5 bases, with 10 bases lying between them. CDR3 residues: CAWSVGLGYGYTF. CDR3 DNA: TGTGCCTGGAGTGTAGGTCTAGGTTATGGCTACACCTTC.

The genes are TRBV19 and TRBJ1-2, with D maybe TRBD1 (6 bases). The V gene's germline CDR1 is LNHDA and CDR2 SQIVND (reference sequence). The CDR3 spans 12 residues. The V gene lost 5 bases and the J gene lost 8 bases, with 12 bases spanning the gap. CDR3 DNA sequence: TGTGCCAGTAGTCCCCAGGGGAAGGGCTACACCTTC. Protein sequence: CASSPQGKGYTF.

This CDR3 reads CASSYALSGRGQYF. CDR3 nucleotides: TGTGCCAGCAGTTACGCGTTAAGCGGCCGGGGGCAGTACTTC. The V call is TRBV6-2 or TRBV6-3, the J call TRBJ2-5; possible D gene TRBD2, 6 bases. V was clipped by 2 bases and J by 11 bases, with 18 bases between them. In germline, CDR1 is MNHEY, CDR2 SVGEGT. The CDR3 is 14 residues long.

The chain recombines TRBV19 with TRBJ2-2, with a tentative D call TRBD1 (5 bases). This CDR3 comprises 16 residues. V lost 3 bases, J lost 4 bases, and 15 bases lay in between. From germline, CDR1 is LNHDA and CDR2 SQIVND (reference sequence). The CDR3 DNA reads as TGTGCCAGTAGTATTGACTCAAGGGGCACCACCGGGGAGCTGTTTTTT. It yields the protein CASSIDSRGTTGELFF.

The CDR3 loop reads CSAMSSYEQYF. The CDR3 DNA reads TGCAGCGCTATGAGTTCCTACGAGCAGTACTTC. V gene TRBV29-1 combines with J gene TRBJ2-7; D remains ambiguous. The CDR3 is 11 residues long. Trimming took 7 bases from V and 1 from J, leaving 8 bases between them. Germline CDR1 is SQVTM and CDR2 is ANQGSEA.

The chain combines TRBV6-1 with TRBJ1-2; the match to TRBD1 covers 8 bases. This CDR3 comprises 15 residues. Trimming removed 5 bases from V and 4 bases from J; junction bases left unmatched: 9. Germline V gene lookup returns CDR1 MNHNS and CDR2 SASEGT. CDR3 sequence (DNA): TGTGCCAGCAGTTCTTCCGGACAGGGACTCTATGGCTACACCTTC. Translating it yields CASSSSGQGLYGYTF.

Only a few counts were recorded for this clone. Other DNA sequences within the sample encode an identical CDR3. The chain joins TRBV19 to TRBJ1-4; D gene ambiguous. Germline loops: CDR1 LNHDA, CDR2 SQIVND (reference sequence). The CDR3 loop spans 15 amino acids. V lost 1 base and J 0 bases, leaving 6 bases between the germline ends. CDR3 sequence reads: CASSIGGTTNEKLFF. The DNA for the CDR3 is TGTGCCAGTAGTATAGGAGGTACAACTAATGAAAAACTGTTTTTT.

The DNA of the CDR3 is TGTGCCAGCAGTCTTGGCGGACAGGGCATCTATGGCTACACCTTC. Protein sequence: CASSLGGQGIYGYTF. This chain links TRBV11-3 with TRBJ1-2, with 8 bases aligning to TRBD1. The germline CDR1 and CDR2 sequences are SGHNT and YENEEA. CDR3 length: 15 amino acids. With V trimmed by 6 bases and J by 4 bases, 10 bases remained unmatched.

This chain links TRBV7-3 with TRBJ2-1; TRBD2 matches 7 bases. Germline values: CDR1 SGHTA, CDR2 FQGTGA. There are 13 residues in the CDR3. With 8 bases clipped from V and 8 bases from J, the junction kept 9 bases outside the gene matches. As DNA, the CDR3 is TGTGCCAGCTCGGTACTAGCGTTGGATGAGCAGTTCTTC. It yields the protein CASSVLALDEQFF.

J is TRBJ2-7 and V is TRBV5-4, with D maybe TRBD2 (7 bases). The germline V and J ends were trimmed by 0 bases and 2 bases, with 15 bases remaining between them. Germline CDR1 reads SGHNT; CDR2 reads YYREEE (reference sequence). CDR3 length: 16 amino acids. For the CDR3, the DNA is TGTGCCAGCAGCTTGGCCGGGGGCGGGAGCCCCTACGAGCAGTACTTC. It translates to CASSLAGGGSPYEQYF.

The chain uses TRBV5-4 and TRBJ2-1; 9 bases are shared with TRBD2. The V segment lost 3 bases and the J segment 0 bases; nucleotides outside the gene matches: 7. This CDR3 is 17 amino acids long. CDR1 and CDR2 (germline): SGHNT, YYREEE (reference sequence). The CDR3 is CASSSGGSGSSYNEQFF. Here the CDR3 DNA reads TGTGCCAGCAGCTCCGGGGGTAGCGGGAGCTCCTACAATGAGCAGTTCTTC.

The V call is TRBV7-6, the J call TRBJ1-1, with D unclear. The germline gives CDR1 SGHVS, CDR2 FNYEAQ. Trimming shortened V by 1 base and J by 1 base, and 4 bases separated the two germline ends. The CDR3 contains 13 residues. CDR3 residues: CASSLGANTEAFF. The CDR3 region has the DNA TGTGCCAGCAGCTTAGGGGCGAACACTGAAGCTTTCTTT.

The J gene is TRBJ2-7, the V gene TRBV10-1; D is uncertain. Germline CDR1 WNHNN, CDR2 SYGVQD (reference sequence). The V and J ends lost 11 bases and 2 bases respectively, with 10 bases between them. This CDR3 spans 11 amino acids. The CDR3 DNA is TGCGCCTCCCTGTCAGCCTACGAGCAGTACTTC. Encoded protein: CASLSAYEQYF.

This clone was seen a few times. The V call is TRBV2, the J call TRBJ1-5; 9 bases agree with TRBD1. The CDR3 is made up of 15 amino acids. From germline, CDR1 is SNHLY and CDR2 FYNNEI. V trimming: 2 bases; J trimming: 6 bases; junction bases outside the gene matches: 5. The chain's CDR3 is CASSERTGGGQPQHF. CDR3 nucleotides: TGTGCCAGCAGTGAAAGAACAGGGGGCGGTCAGCCCCAGCATTTT.

The CDR3 DNA reads TGTGCCAGTAGTACAAGGACAGTGGCCGAGAACTATGGCTACACCTTC. Its protein product is CASSTRTVAENYGYTF. V and J are TRBV19 and TRBJ1-2; weak D call: TRBD1 (6 bases). The CDR3 totals 16 residues. Germline V gives CDR1 LNHDA, CDR2 SQIVND (reference sequence). V was pared by 4 bases and J by 2 bases, with 17 bases between.

The genes are TRBV18 and TRBJ1-3; no clear D gene. CDR3 size: 15 residues. Germline V gene data show CDR1 as KGHSH and CDR2 as LQKENI. V gave up 1 base and J gave up 0 bases, with 7 bases separating them. In DNA form, the CDR3 reads TGTGCCAGCTCACCACTGAGCGCCTCTGGAAACACCATATATTTT. Its translation: CASSPLSASGNTIYF.